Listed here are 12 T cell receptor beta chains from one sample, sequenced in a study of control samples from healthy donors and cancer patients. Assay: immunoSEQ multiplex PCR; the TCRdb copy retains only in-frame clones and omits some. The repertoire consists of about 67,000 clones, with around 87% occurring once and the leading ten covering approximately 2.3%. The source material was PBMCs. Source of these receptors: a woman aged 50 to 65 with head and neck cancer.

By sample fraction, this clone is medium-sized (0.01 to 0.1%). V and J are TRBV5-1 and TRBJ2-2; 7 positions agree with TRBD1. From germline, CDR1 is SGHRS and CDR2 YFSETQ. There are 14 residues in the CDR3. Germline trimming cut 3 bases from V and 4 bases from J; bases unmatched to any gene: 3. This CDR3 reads CASSSGQVTGELFF. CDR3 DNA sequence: TGCGCCAGCAGCTCCGGACAGGTCACCGGGGAGCTGTTTTTT.

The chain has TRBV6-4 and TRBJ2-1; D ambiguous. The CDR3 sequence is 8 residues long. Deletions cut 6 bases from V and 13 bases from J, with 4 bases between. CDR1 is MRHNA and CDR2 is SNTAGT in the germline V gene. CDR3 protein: CASSPQFF. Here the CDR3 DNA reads TGTGCCAGCAGCCCCCAGTTCTTC.

The CDR3 loop reads CASTPETVSYEQYF. The CDR3 DNA reads TGTGCCAGCACCCCGGAGACAGTCTCCTACGAGCAGTACTTC. The chain uses TRBV7-9 and TRBJ2-7, with D perhaps TRBD1 (5 bases). V was clipped by 7 bases and J by 0 bases, with 13 bases between them. The germline CDR1 and CDR2 sequences are SEHNR and FQNEAQ (reference sequence). CDR3 size: 14 residues. The full variable domain, rest sourced from reference TRBV7-9 and TRBJ2-7, is DTGVSQNPRHKITKRGQNVTFRCDPISEHNRLYWYRQTLGQGPEFLTYFQNEAQLEKSRLLSDRFSAERPKGSFSTLEIQRTEQGDSAMYLCASTPETVSYEQYFGPGTRLTVT.

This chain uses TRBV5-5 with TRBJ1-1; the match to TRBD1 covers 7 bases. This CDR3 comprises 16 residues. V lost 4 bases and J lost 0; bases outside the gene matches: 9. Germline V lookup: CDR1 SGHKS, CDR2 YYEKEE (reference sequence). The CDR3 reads CASSPRQGTMNTEAFF. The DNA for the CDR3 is TGTGCCAGCAGCCCACGACAGGGAACTATGAACACTGAAGCTTTCTTT.

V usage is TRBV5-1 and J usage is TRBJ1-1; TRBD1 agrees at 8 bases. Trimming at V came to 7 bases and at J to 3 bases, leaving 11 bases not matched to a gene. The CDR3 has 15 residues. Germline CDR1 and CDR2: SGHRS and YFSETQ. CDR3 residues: CASRYSGQADTEAFF. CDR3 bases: TGCGCCAGCCGATATTCGGGACAGGCGGACACTGAAGCTTTCTTT.

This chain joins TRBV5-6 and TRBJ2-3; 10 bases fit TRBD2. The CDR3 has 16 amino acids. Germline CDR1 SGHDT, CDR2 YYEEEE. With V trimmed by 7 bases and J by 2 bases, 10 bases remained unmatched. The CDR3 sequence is CASHRLAGANTDTQYF. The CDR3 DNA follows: TGTGCCAGCCACCGGCTAGCGGGGGCGAACACAGATACGCAGTATTTT. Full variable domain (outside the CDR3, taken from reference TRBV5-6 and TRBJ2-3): DAGVTQSPTHLIKTRGQQVTLRCSPKSGHDTVSWYQQALGQGPQFIFQYYEEEERQRGNFPDRFSGHQFPNYSSELNVNALLLGDSALYLCASHRLAGANTDTQYFGPGTRLTVL.

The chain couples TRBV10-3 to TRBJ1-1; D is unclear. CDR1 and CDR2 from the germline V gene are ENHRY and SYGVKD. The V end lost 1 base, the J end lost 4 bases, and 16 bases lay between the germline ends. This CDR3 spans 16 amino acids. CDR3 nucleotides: TGTGCCATCAGTGAGTTGGTTGGGGTTCGGAGCACTGAAGCTTTCTTT. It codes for CAISELVGVRSTEAFF.

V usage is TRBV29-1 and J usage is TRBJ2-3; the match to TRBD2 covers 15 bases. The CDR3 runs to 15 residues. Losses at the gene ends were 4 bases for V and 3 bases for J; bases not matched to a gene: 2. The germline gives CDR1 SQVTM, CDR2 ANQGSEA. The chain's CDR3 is CSVVGLAGGTDTQYF. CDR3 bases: TGCAGCGTTGTGGGACTAGCGGGGGGTACAGATACGCAGTATTTT.

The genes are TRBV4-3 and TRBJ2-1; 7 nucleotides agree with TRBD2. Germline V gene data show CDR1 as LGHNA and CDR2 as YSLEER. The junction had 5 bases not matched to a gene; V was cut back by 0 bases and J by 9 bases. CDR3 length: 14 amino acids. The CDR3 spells CASSQDGREGEQFF. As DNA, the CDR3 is TGCGCCAGCAGCCAAGATGGTAGGGAGGGTGAGCAGTTCTTC.

CDR3 DNA sequence: TGTGCCAGCAGTGAATTCCCAGACAGGACCACTTTGCTGCGAGCTTTCTTT. Encoded protein: CASSEFPDRTTLLRAFF. The chain recombines TRBV6-1 with TRBJ1-1; D is possibly TRBD1 (6 bases). This CDR3 region has 17 residues. Germline CDR1 and CDR2: MNHNS and SASEGT. Trimming took 2 bases from V and 10 from J, leaving 26 bases between them.

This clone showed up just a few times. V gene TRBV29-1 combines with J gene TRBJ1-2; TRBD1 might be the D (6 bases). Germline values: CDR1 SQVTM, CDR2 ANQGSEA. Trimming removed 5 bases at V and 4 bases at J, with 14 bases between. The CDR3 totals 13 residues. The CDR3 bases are TGCAGCGTTCGCACAGGGAGCGGCTATGGCTACACCTTC. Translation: CSVRTGSGYGYTF. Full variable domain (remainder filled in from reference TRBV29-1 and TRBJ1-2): SAVISQKPSRDICQRGTSLTIQCQVDSQVTMMFWYRQQPGQSLTLIATANQGSEATYESGFVIDKFPISRPNLTFSTLTVSNMSPEDSSIYLCSVRTGSGYGYTFGSGTRLTVV.

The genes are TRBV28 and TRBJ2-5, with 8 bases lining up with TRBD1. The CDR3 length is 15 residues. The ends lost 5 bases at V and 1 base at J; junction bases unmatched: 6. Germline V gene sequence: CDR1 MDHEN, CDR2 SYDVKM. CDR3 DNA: TGTGCCAGCAGTGCTCAGGGGGCGAGCCAAGAGACCCAGTACTTC. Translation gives CASSAQGASQETQYF.